This TCR beta chain was identified during a study of Ad26.COV2.S vaccination and SARS-CoV-2 variants. Overall study: Donor was one of the participants in the Ad26.COV2.S arm of the COV1001 trial. Whole-study findings and limits: Higher spike-specific TCR breadth was found in vaccine recipients than in placebo recipients.

Looked up from germline, CDR1 is SGHRS and CDR2 is YFSETQ. The CDR3 runs 14 residues. The V and J ends lost 0 bases and 2 bases respectively, with 8 bases between them. About this clone: No antigen is known for it.

Treatment here: about 20 received Ad26.COV2.S at low or high dose, single or two shots; 5 received placebo; per-sample allocation not given. The investigators took samples on day 63 after the first vaccine or placebo injection. The shot given was an Ad26 vector that makes Wuhan-strain SARS-CoV-2 spike. Sequencing was performed with immunoSEQ multiplex PCR; in TCRdb, only in-frame clones are kept and a portion is missing. The data hold hundreds of thousands of clones, with 88% observed a single time. The source is a person aged 18-65 years who received the Ad26.COV2.S COVID-19 vaccine or a placebo. This rearrangement joins TRBV5-1 to TRBJ2-5, with D perhaps TRBD1 (6 bases). The specimen was peripheral blood, collected in a trial of Ad26.COV2.S vaccine versus placebo. Here the CDR3 reads CASSLGQAQETQYF. In nucleotides, the CDR3 is TGCGCCAGCAGCTTGGGACAGGCACAAGAGACCCAGTACTTC.